This T cell receptor beta chain was profiled in a study of T cells after yellow fever vaccination. Generation of TCR cDNA used 5'RACE template switching (which added a universal primer site and UMIs). TCRdb reprocessed the 5' RACE reads with MiXCR, giving one entry per CDR3 protein. The sample yields some 160,000 distinct CDR3 sequences, approximately 9.7% seen once. This clonotype has more than one count but fewer than ten. V trimming: 6 bases; J trimming: 4 bases; junction bases outside the gene matches: 20. This CDR3 is 19 amino acids long. Germline V lookup: CDR1 WSHSY, CDR2 SAAADI. The chain couples TRBV10-2 to TRBJ2-1; 8 positions match TRBD2. The specimen comprised CD8+ T cells sorted from PBMCs, sampled 45 days after the yellow fever booster vaccination. This TCR derives from a man between 18 and 29 years old who received the YFV17D yellow fever vaccine. CDR3 bases: TGCGCCAGCAGGAACGAACCTTATTTCGCGGGGGGCGGGTACAATGAGCAGTTCTTC. Translated: CASRNEPYFAGGGYNEQFF.